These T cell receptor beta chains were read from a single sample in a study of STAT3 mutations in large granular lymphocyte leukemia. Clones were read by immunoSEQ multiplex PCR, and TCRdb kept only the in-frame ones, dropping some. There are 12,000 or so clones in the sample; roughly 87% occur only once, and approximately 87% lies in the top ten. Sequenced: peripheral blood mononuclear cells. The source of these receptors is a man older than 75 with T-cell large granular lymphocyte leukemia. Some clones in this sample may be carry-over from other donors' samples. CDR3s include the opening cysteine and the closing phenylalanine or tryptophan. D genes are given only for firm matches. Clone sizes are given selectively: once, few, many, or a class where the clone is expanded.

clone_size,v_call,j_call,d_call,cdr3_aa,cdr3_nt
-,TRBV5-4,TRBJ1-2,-,CASSSGSGTNYGYTF,TGTGCCAGCAGCTCCGGGTCCGGGACTAACTATGGCTACACCTTC
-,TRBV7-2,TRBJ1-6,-,CASSLDANSPLHF,TGTGCCAGCAGCTTAGATGCGAATTCACCCCTCCACTTT
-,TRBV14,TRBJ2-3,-,CASSRGSSTDTQYF,TGTGCCAGCAGCCGGGGATCTAGCACAGATACGCAGTATTTT
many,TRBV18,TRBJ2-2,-,CASSPPWTETGELFF,TGTGCCAGCTCACCACCCTGGACAGAGACCGGGGAGCTGTTTTTT
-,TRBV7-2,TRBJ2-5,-,CASSLGPGGGGRGETQYF,TGTGCCAGCAGCTTAGGCCCCGGTGGCGGGGGCCGGGGGGAGACCCAGTACTTC
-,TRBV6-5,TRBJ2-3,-,CASRSADTQYF,TGTGCCAGCAGGAGCGCAGATACGCAGTATTTT
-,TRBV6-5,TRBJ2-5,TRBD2,CGIMGGQETQYF,TGTGGAATAATGGGGGGGCAAGAGACCCAGTACTTC
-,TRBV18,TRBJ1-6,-,CASSPAGGKGSPLHF,TGTGCCAGCTCACCAGCCGGCGGCAAGGGGTCACCCCTCCACTTT
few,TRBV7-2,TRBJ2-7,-,CASSSDYFAYEQYF,TGTGCCAGCAGCTCCGATTATTTCGCCTACGAGCAGTACTTC
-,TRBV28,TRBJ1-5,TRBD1,CASSHRGKGSNQPQHF,TGTGCCAGCAGTCACAGGGGAAAGGGGAGCAATCAGCCCCAGCATTTT
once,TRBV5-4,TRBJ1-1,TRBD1,CASSGGGTGNINTEAFF,TGTGCCAGCAGCGGGGGGGGGACAGGGAACATTAACACTGAAGCTTTCTTT
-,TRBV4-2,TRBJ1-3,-,CASSQDVGSPLLGNTIYF,TGTGCCAGCAGCCAAGATGTAGGGAGTCCCCTTCTGGGAAACACCATATATTTT
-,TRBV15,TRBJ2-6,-,CATSSLYEAGANVLTF,TGTGCCACCAGCAGCCTATACGAAGCTGGGGCCAACGTCCTGACTTTC
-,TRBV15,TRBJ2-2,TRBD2,CATSRLIAGGLNTGELFF,TGTGCCACCAGCAGACTCATAGCGGGGGGACTAAACACCGGGGAGCTGTTTTTT
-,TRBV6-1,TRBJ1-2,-,CASSEDYRDGYTF,TGTGCCAGCAGTGAAGATTACAGGGACGGCTACACCTTC
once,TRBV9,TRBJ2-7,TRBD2,CASSVGGRGSTYEQYF,TGTGCCAGCAGCGTAGGGGGGAGGGGCAGCACCTACGAGCAGTACTTC
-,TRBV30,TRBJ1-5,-,CAWSGGSNQPQHF,TGTGCCTGGAGCGGGGGCTCCAATCAGCCCCAGCATTTT
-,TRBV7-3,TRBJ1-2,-,CASSLSGDDYGYTF,TGTGCCAGCAGCTTATCAGGGGACGACTATGGCTACACCTTC